The present T cell receptor beta chain was sequenced within a study of cytomegalovirus exposure and HLA in healthy donors. Findings and limits, study-wide: Specificity of a few CMV-associated chains for CMV antigens was verified in vitro. The listing of fewer than 200 TCR beta chains classed them as cytomegalovirus-associated. Donor immune exposure was known only as CMV serostatus. A later analysis found that most CMV-associated TCR beta chains appeared HLA-restricted.

The study ran its PCR with 60 Vbeta and 13 Jbeta primers. TCRdb keeps only in-frame clones here, not all; method: immunoSEQ multiplex PCR. Here the sample spans about 160,000 clones, approximately 84% being singletons. On this clone: Its antigen is not identified.

This CDR3 spans 16 amino acids. Germline-derived CDR1 and CDR2 are SGHTA and FQGNSA. V shed 5 bases, J shed 7 bases, and the junction held 10 bases outside the gene matches. The sequenced sample consisted of PBMCs. V and J are TRBV7-2 and TRBJ2-2; TRBD2 aligns across 10 bases. This TCR derives from a man aged 18 to 30 in good health and CMV-seropositive. The CDR3 protein is CASSLVAGGFGGELFF. In DNA form, the CDR3 reads TGTGCCAGCAGCCTTGTAGCGGGGGGCTTCGGCGGGGAGCTGTTTTTT. Based on the CDR3 plus reference TRBV7-2 and TRBJ2-2, the full variable domain is GAGVSQSPSNKVTEKGKDVELRCDPISGHTALYWYRQSLGQGLEFLIYFQGNSAPDKSGLPSDRFSAERTGGSVSTLTIQRTQQEDSAVYLCASSLVAGGFGGELFFGEGSRLTVL.